This entry is about one T cell receptor (beta chain). These data are taken from a study of patients and donors after allogeneic stem cell transplantation. TCRdb processed the RT-PCR reads anew with MiXCR; each CDR3 protein has one entry. The profile shows over 9,500 distinct CDR3 sequences, 5.5% to 6% of them singletons. Germline-derived CDR1 and CDR2 are MNHEY and SMNVEV (reference sequence). Trimming removed 5 bases from V and 5 bases from J; junction bases left unmatched: 12. The CDR3 contains 16 residues. The receptor's source is a human donor who was either an allogeneic HSCT recipient or a stem cell or donor lymphocyte infusion donor (not recorded which). It is not recorded whose cells these are; they may come from a transplant donor. This chain links TRBV27 with TRBJ2-1; 7 bases line up with TRBD2. Input material: blood, either unsorted or a sorted T cell fraction (not recorded which). CDR3 residues: CASSPPSASGNNEQFF. CDR3 DNA sequence: TGTGCCAGCAGTCCCCCGTCGGCTAGCGGTAACAATGAGCAGTTCTTC.